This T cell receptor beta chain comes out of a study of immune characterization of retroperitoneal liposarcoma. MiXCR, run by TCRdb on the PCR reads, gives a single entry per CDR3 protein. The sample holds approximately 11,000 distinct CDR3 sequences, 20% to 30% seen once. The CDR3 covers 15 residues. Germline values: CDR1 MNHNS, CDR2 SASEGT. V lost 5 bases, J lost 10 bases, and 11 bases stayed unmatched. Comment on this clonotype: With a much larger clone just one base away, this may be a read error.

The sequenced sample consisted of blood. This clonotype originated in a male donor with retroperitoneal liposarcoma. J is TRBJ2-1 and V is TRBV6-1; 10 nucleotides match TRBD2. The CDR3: CASSHTSGAPYEQFF. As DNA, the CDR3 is TGTGCCAGCAGTCATACTAGCGGGGCCCCCTACGAGCAGTTCTTC.